The present TCR beta chain was sequenced within a study of shared clonotypes between healthy human individuals. The data were produced by immunoSEQ multiplex PCR, yet TCRdb's version contains in-frame clones alone and is incomplete. The profile shows some 1.5 million clones, under 99% of them singletons. This CDR3 is 14 amino acids long. Trimming stripped 4 bases from V and 3 bases from J, with 12 bases between. Germline CDR1 is PRHDT and CDR2 is FYEKMQ (reference sequence). The receptor was isolated from a man aged 30 to 45 in good health. Material for sequencing was naive CD4+ T cells sorted from blood. The subset here: CD45RA+ positively selected. The rearrangement uses TRBV13 and TRBJ1-2; D gene ambiguous. DNA for the CDR3: TGTGCCAGCAGCTCGCGGGAACGTTACTATGGCTACACCTTC. Its translation: CASSSRERYYGYTF.